This TCR beta chain was profiled in a study of tumor-infiltrating lymphocytes in primary liver carcinoma. Across the whole study: Men as well as women, aged 30 to 69 years, made up the patients.

For this clonotype: Its antigen is as yet unknown.

In germline, CDR1 is KGHSH, CDR2 LQKENI. After removal of 4 bases from V and 3 bases from J, the junction contained 7 bases not matched to a gene. The CDR3 has 16 amino acids. Overall study results and limits: Overlap in tumor-adjacent and tumor-blood pairs fell below that of tumor region pairs.

For each extraction, RNA and DNA were obtained together from about 19-30 mg of unsorted bulk tissue. No treatment had been given to the patients, who were chronically infected with HBV. Making TCR beta cDNA involved 400 to 600 ng total RNA and a constant-region primer. Slightly modified ARM-PCR with three nested multiplex PCR rounds yielded TCR beta libraries. Running around 10 cycles apiece, the first two PCR rounds relied on TRBV1-TRBV30 forward primers together with a C-beta reverse primer. Via MiXCR, TCRdb re-called the multiplex PCR reads, giving one row per CDR3 protein. Among roughly 86,000 distinct CDR3 sequences listed, just under 70% were seen once.

The sequencing sample was made of tumor-adjacent normal liver tissue. This TCR was sampled from a man aged 40-50 years with primary liver carcinoma and hepatitis B virus infection. This rearrangement joins TRBV18 to TRBJ2-4, with 9 bases identical to TRBD2. CDR3 sequence: CASSRTSGLVKNIQYF. CDR3 sequence (DNA): TGTGCCAGCTCACGAACTAGCGGGTTAGTCAAAAACATTCAGTACTTC.